This TCR beta chain appears in the sequencing data of a study of beta chain features in type 1 diabetes. This clone was recorded once. The antigen is undetermined. As every portion of the isolated RNA was reverse transcribed, the sequencing read expressed TCRB transcripts. TCRdb keeps only in-frame clones here, not all; method: immunoSEQ multiplex PCR. The table includes more than 300,000 clones, over 9% detected once. Findings and limits, study-wide: Type 1 diabetes patients had moderately but significantly shorter TCRB CDR3s in all four CD4+ subsets. VDJ junctions sequenced from type 1 diabetes patients showed fewer insertions and more deletions.

Germline trimming cut 7 bases from V and 6 bases from J; bases unmatched to any gene: 5. CDR3 length: 12 residues. The germline V gene encodes CDR1 MNHNY and CDR2 SVGAGI (reference sequence). The sequenced sample consisted of central memory CD4+ T cells from blood. The V gene is TRBV6-6, the J gene TRBJ1-2, with TRBD1 matching over 7 bases. The TCR comes from a man aged 25 to 45 with type 1 diabetes. The DNA for the CDR3 is TGTGCCAGCAACGTCGACAGGGATGGCTACACCTTC. Translated: CASNVDRDGYTF.